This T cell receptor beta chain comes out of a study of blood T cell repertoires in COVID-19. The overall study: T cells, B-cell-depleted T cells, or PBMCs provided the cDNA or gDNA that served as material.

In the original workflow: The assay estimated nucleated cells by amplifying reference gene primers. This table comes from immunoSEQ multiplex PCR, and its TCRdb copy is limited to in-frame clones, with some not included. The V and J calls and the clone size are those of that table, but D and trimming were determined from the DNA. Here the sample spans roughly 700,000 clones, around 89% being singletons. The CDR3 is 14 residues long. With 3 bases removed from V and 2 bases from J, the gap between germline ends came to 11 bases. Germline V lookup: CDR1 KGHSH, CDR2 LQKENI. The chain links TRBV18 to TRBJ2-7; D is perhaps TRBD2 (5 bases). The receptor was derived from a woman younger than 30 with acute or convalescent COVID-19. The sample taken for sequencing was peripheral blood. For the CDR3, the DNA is TGTGCCAGCTCACCCTCGGGAAAACCCTACGAGCAGTACTTC. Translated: CASSPSGKPYEQYF.